The clone carrying this TCR beta chain has at least ten counts. The CDR3 has 19 residues. V dropped 4 bases and J dropped 0 bases, with 24 bases sitting between them. The germline CDR1 and CDR2 sequences are LGHDT and YNNKEL (reference sequence). This sample was taken from a study of T cells in Graves' hyperthyroidism and ophthalmopathy. Diagnostic assessment was based on clinical symptoms, serum thyroxine and TRAb, thyroid ultrasound and orbital computed tomography. RNA transcripts provided the source from which TCR beta CDR3 regions were amplified. In the first-round RT-PCR of the TCR CDR3, the HTBI primer set was used. TCRdb called the multiplex PCR reads again in MiXCR, with one record for every CDR3 protein. Among about 420,000 distinct CDR3 sequences, approximately 14% were seen once, and the ten largest hold around 7.3%.

Source material: blood. The TCR sequence derives from a young woman with Graves' hyperthyroidism. This chain links TRBV3-1 with TRBJ1-2; D may be TRBD1 (6 bases). The CDR3, as DNA: TGTGCCAGCAGCCGAGCGTCCGGGACAAGAGGAGGCACTAACTATGGCTACACCTTC. The encoded protein is CASSRASGTRGGTNYGYTF. The full variable domain, in which reference TRBV3-1 and TRBJ1-2 provide the parts outside the CDR3, is DTAVSQTPKYLVTQMGNDKSIKCEQNLGHDTMYWYKQDSKKFLKIMFSYNNKELIINETVPNRFSPKSPDKAHLNLHINSLELGDSAVYFCASSRASGTRGGTNYGYTFGSGTRLTVV.